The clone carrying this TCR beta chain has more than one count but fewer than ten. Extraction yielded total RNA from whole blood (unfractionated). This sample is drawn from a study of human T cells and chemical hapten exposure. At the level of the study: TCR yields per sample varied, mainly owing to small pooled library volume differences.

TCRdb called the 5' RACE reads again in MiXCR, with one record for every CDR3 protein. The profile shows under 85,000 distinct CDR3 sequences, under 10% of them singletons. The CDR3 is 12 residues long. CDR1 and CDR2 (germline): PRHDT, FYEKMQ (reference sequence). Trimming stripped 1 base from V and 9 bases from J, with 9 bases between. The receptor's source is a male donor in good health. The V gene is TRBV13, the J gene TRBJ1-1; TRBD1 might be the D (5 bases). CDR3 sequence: CASSLERDQAFF. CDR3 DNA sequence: TGTGCCAGCAGCTTAGAACGGGACCAAGCTTTCTTT. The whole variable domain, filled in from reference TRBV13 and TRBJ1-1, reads AAGVIQSPRHLIKEKRETATLKCYPIPRHDTVYWYQQGPGQDPQFLISFYEKMQSDKGSIPDRFSAQQFSDYHSELNMSSLELGDSALYFCASSLERDQAFFGQGTRLTVV.